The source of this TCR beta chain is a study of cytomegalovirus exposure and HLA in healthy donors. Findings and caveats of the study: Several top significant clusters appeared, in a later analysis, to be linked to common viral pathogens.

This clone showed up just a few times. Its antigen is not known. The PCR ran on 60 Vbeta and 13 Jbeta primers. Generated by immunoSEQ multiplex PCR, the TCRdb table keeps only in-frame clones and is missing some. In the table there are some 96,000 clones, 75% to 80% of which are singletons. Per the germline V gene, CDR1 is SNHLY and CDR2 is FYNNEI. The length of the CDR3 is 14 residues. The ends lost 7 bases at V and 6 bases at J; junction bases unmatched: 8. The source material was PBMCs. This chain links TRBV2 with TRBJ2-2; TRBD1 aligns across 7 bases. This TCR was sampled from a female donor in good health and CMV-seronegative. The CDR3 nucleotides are TGTGCCAGCAATACTAGACAGGGTTCCGGGGAGCTGTTTTTT. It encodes CASNTRQGSGELFF.